This TCR beta chain appears in the sequencing data of a study of blood T cells in healthy people across ages. A sample-barcoded 5' primer and a J-beta primer mix were used in a second PCR of roughly 6 to 11 cycles. TCRdb reprocessed the 5' RACE reads via MiXCR and lists one record per CDR3 protein. The sample carries hundreds of thousands of distinct CDR3 sequences, roughly 60% recorded once. This CDR3 comprises 13 residues. Germline V CDR1 and CDR2: LNHNV, YYDKDF (reference sequence). In each sample, at least 6.5 million PBMCs were isolated. Sequenced material: blood. The chain is built from TRBV15 and TRBJ2-5, with unresolved D. The end of the DNA aligns better with TRBJ2-7, so the J call may be wrong. The receptor was isolated from a man aged 25-40 years in good health. The CDR3 region is CATSRAGRYEQYF. DNA of the CDR3: TGTGCCACCAGCAGAGCCGGACGCTACGAGCAGTACTTC.